The 27 T cell receptor beta chains reported below all come from one sample, sequenced in a study of graft-versus-host responses after intestinal transplantation. Clones were read by immunoSEQ multiplex PCR, and TCRdb kept only the in-frame ones, dropping some. The sample lists 20,000 or so clones, over 70% occurring once. The material was PBMCs, obtained 14 days after transplant. The receptors were gathered from a human patient who received an intestinal transplant, so some T cells may come from the graft donor.

V gene TRBV6-5 combines with J gene TRBJ2-7; TRBD1 or TRBD2 may be the D gene (6 bases each). Germline CDR1 MNHEY, CDR2 SVGAGI. The CDR3 extends over 13 amino acids. V was pared by 10 bases and J by 6 bases, with 19 bases between. The CDR3 coding sequence is TGTGCCACGATCGGGGGCGGGGCCCTCGAGCAGTACTTC. As protein: CATIGGGALEQYF.

The chain uses TRBV9 and TRBJ2-1; a possible D gene is TRBD2 (6 bases). This CDR3 is built from 15 residues. Between the trimmed V and J ends, which lost 0 bases and 5 bases, there was a span of 12 bases. CDR1 and CDR2 (germline): SGDLS, YYNGEE. CDR3 nucleotides: TGTGCCAGCAGCGTAGTATCGGGAGCTGACAATGAGCAGTTCTTC. Translating gives CASSVVSGADNEQFF. Full variable domain (outside the CDR3, taken from reference TRBV9 and TRBJ2-1): DSGVTQTPKHLITATGQRVTLRCSPRSGDLSVYWYQQSLDQGLQFLIQYYNGEERAKGNILERFSAQQFPDLHSELNLSSLELGDSALYFCASSVVSGADNEQFFGPGTRLTVL.

The chain uses TRBV28 and TRBJ2-3; a weak D match, TRBD1 (5 bases). Germline V gene sequence: CDR1 MDHEN, CDR2 SYDVKM. The length of the CDR3 is 14 residues. Between the trimmed V and J ends, which lost 4 bases and 0 bases, there was a span of 8 bases. Written as DNA, the CDR3 is TGTGCCAGCAGTTCTGCAGGGAGCACAGATACGCAGTATTTT. Amino acid sequence: CASSSAGSTDTQYF.

J is TRBJ2-3 and V is TRBV7-3; 7 bases line up with TRBD2. This CDR3 comprises 17 residues. Germline V lookup: CDR1 SGHTA, CDR2 FQGTGA. Losses at the gene ends were 3 bases for V and 6 bases for J; bases not matched to a gene: 15. The CDR3 bases are TGTGCCAGCAGCTTGACAAAACGAGGCGGGGGATGGGATACGCAGTATTTT. Its protein is CASSLTKRGGGWDTQYF.

The V and J genes are TRBV9 and TRBJ1-1; the D is unclear. CDR1 and CDR2 from the germline V gene are SGDLS and YYNGEE. V was cut by 0 bases and J by 0 bases, with 6 bases left in between. CDR3 size: 14 residues. DNA for the CDR3: TGTGCCAGCAGCGTAGAGACGGTGAACACTGAAGCTTTCTTT. Encoded protein: CASSVETVNTEAFF.

The chain recombines TRBV18 with TRBJ1-1; D call uncertain. Germline CDR1 and CDR2: KGHSH and LQKENI. V lost 2 bases and J lost 3, with 10 bases in between. This CDR3 is built from 14 residues. The CDR3 loop is CASSPSGVYTEAFF. The CDR3 DNA reads TGTGCCAGCTCACCATCAGGAGTGTACACTGAAGCTTTCTTT.

J is TRBJ2-1 and V is TRBV7-9, with D maybe TRBD2 (6 bases). The CDR3 spans 13 residues. The V end lost 1 base, the J end lost 5 bases, and 6 bases lay between the germline ends. The germline V gene encodes CDR1 SEHNR and CDR2 FQNEAQ (reference sequence). The CDR3 protein is CASSLVADNEQFF. The CDR3 DNA is TGTGCCAGCAGCTTAGTAGCGGACAATGAGCAGTTCTTC.

The genes are TRBV19 and TRBJ2-7; 7 bases agree with TRBD1. Germline V CDR1 and CDR2: LNHDA, SQIVND (reference sequence). V gave up 5 bases and J gave up 5 bases; unmatched junction bases: 12. The CDR3 contains 15 residues. The CDR3 nucleotides read TGTGCCAGTAGTCGACCGAGGGGGCAGGCAAACGAGCAGTACTTC. This sequence encodes CASSRPRGQANEQYF. Filled out from reference TRBV19 and TRBJ2-7, the complete variable domain reads DGGITQSPKYLFRKEGQNVTLSCEQNLNHDAMYWYRQDPGQGLRLIYYSQIVNDFQKGDIAEGYSVSREKKESFPLTVTSAQKNPTAFYLCASSRPRGQANEQYFGPGTRLTVT.

V and J are TRBV5-6 and TRBJ2-1, with TRBD2 identical over 12 bases. The germline gives CDR1 SGHDT, CDR2 YYEEEE. CDR3 length: 15 amino acids. Germline trimming cut 2 bases from V and 6 bases from J; bases unmatched to any gene: 3. CDR3 sequence: CASSLGTSGFNEQFF. CDR3 nucleotide sequence: TGTGCCAGCAGCTTAGGGACTAGCGGGTTCAATGAGCAGTTCTTC.

V is TRBV5-5 and J is TRBJ2-1; D might be TRBD2 (5 bases). This CDR3 is 15 amino acids long. Germline V gene lookup returns CDR1 SGHKS and CDR2 YYEKEE (reference sequence). The V and J ends lost 0 bases and 1 base respectively, with 8 bases between them. This CDR3 reads CASSLVRTSYNEQFF. The CDR3 DNA is TGTGCCAGCAGCTTGGTGAGGACTTCCTACAATGAGCAGTTCTTC.

V and J are TRBV7-9 and TRBJ1-4, with 7 bases lining up with TRBD1. V gave up 5 bases and J gave up 5 bases; unmatched junction bases: 8. From germline, CDR1 is SEHNR and CDR2 FQNEAQ (reference sequence). The CDR3 contains 15 residues. CDR3 region: CASSPGGTANEKLFF. CDR3 DNA: TGTGCCAGCAGCCCTGGAGGGACAGCAAATGAAAAACTGTTTTTT.

The table lists this clone with a count of one. This chain uses TRBV29-1 with TRBJ1-3; 7 positions agree with TRBD1. The germline V gene has CDR1 SQVTM and CDR2 ANQGSEA. The CDR3 is 15 amino acids. With 2 bases clipped from V and 0 bases from J, the junction kept 4 bases outside the gene matches. This CDR3 reads CSVERRQGSGNTIYF. DNA for the CDR3: TGCAGCGTTGAACGAAGACAGGGCTCTGGAAACACCATATATTTT. Supplemented by reference TRBV29-1 and TRBJ1-3, the full variable domain reads SAVISQKPSRDICQRGTSLTIQCQVDSQVTMMFWYRQQPGQSLTLIATANQGSEATYESGFVIDKFPISRPNLTFSTLTVSNMSPEDSSIYLCSVERRQGSGNTIYFGEGSWLTVV.

The J gene is TRBJ1-1, the V gene TRBV4-1; D unclear. Germline loops: CDR1 MGHRA, CDR2 YSYEKL. CDR3 length equals 13 residues. V was trimmed by 0 bases and J by 10 bases, leaving 12 bases between them. CDR3 nucleotides: TGCGCCAGCAGCCAAGAAAGCACATCAGGAGCTTTCTTT. It specifies CASSQESTSGAFF.

This chain links TRBV13 with TRBJ2-3, with TRBD2 as a possible D gene (5 bases). Germline lookup yields CDR1 PRHDT and CDR2 FYEKMQ (reference sequence). Trimming took 4 bases from V and 2 from J, leaving 13 bases between them. The CDR3 covers 15 residues. The CDR3: CASSSDSETTDTQYF. CDR3 sequence (DNA): TGTGCCAGCAGCTCGGACTCGGAGACCACAGATACGCAGTATTTT.

This clone was detected a few times. This chain connects TRBV6-1 to TRBJ2-7, with 12 positions matching TRBD2. Germline V gene lookup returns CDR1 MNHNS and CDR2 SASEGT. The CDR3 consists of 16 residues. J gave up 5 bases and V 4 bases, and 9 bases lay outside the gene matches. The CDR3 DNA sequence: TGTGCCAGCAGTGCCTACCTAGCGGGAGGGCGGAACGAGCAGTACTTC. This gives the protein CASSAYLAGGRNEQYF.

In this sample, this clone turned up once. The rearrangement uses TRBV7-9 and TRBJ1-6; unclear D gene. The germline CDR1 and CDR2 sequences are SEHNR and FQNEAQ (reference sequence). V was trimmed by 5 bases and J by 7 bases, leaving 6 bases between them. The CDR3 contains 12 residues. The CDR3 sequence: CASSHPNSPLHF. The DNA for the CDR3 is TGTGCCAGCAGCCACCCCAATTCACCCCTCCACTTT.

This rearrangement joins TRBV10-3 to TRBJ2-1; perhaps TRBD1 as D (5 bases). CDR3 length: 13 residues. Trimming took 6 bases from V and 7 from J, leaving 13 bases between them. Germline V lookup: CDR1 ENHRY, CDR2 SYGVKD. This CDR3 reads CAIRFLQGNEQFF. As DNA, the CDR3 is TGTGCCATCAGATTTCTTCAGGGAAATGAGCAGTTCTTC.

The genes are TRBV4-1 and TRBJ1-3; no clear D gene. CDR1 and CDR2 from the germline V gene are MGHRA and YSYEKL. V dropped 0 bases and J dropped 1 base, with 13 bases sitting between them. The CDR3 contains 17 residues. CDR3 in DNA: TGCGCCAGCAGCCAAGACGTGAGACGATATTCTGGAAACACCATATATTTT. Translating gives CASSQDVRRYSGNTIYF.

The chain links TRBV13 to TRBJ1-1; TRBD1 is a possible D gene (5 bases). The CDR3 has 12 amino acids. Germline assignment: CDR1 PRHDT and CDR2 FYEKMQ (reference sequence). The germline V and J ends were trimmed by 4 bases and 7 bases, with 10 bases remaining between them. The CDR3 DNA reads TGTGCCAGCAGCTCGGGACCGGGTGAAGCTTTCTTT. As protein: CASSSGPGEAFF.

This clone was found once. This chain connects TRBV13 to TRBJ2-7, with TRBD2 as a possible D gene (5 bases). The CDR3 loop spans 13 amino acids. Germline CDR1 reads PRHDT; CDR2 reads FYEKMQ (reference sequence). V was clipped by 6 bases and J by 4 bases, with 13 bases between them. The CDR3 region has the DNA TGTGCCAGCAGGTCGGCAGGCGGGTACGAGCAGTACTTC. Its protein is CASRSAGGYEQYF.

The chain joins TRBV23-1 to TRBJ1-5, with no clear D. TRBV23-1 is annotated as an ORF whose role is uncertain. The CDR3 covers 17 residues. Trimming shortened V by 0 bases and J by 4 bases, and 16 bases separated the two germline ends. The CDR3 DNA is TGCGCCAGCAGTCAATCCAACCCATGGCCCGGGAATCAGCCCCAGCATTTT. The encoded protein is CASSQSNPWPGNQPQHF.

This sequence joins TRBV5-4 and TRBJ1-6; possible D gene TRBD1, 5 bases. The CDR3 sequence is 15 residues long. The germline V gene encodes CDR1 SGHNT and CDR2 YYREEE (reference sequence). The ends were cut back, 0 bases at V and 5 bases at J, with 9 bases in the middle. The CDR3 DNA follows: TGTGCCAGCAGCTTGGGTACAGGAAATAATTCACCCCTCCACTTT. Translation gives CASSLGTGNNSPLHF.

The V and J genes are TRBV5-1 and TRBJ1-1; 7 nucleotides match TRBD1. Germline CDR1 SGHRS, CDR2 YFSETQ. This CDR3 spans 21 amino acids. Germline trimming cut 4 bases from V and 0 bases from J; bases unmatched to any gene: 24. The DNA of the CDR3 is TGCGCCAGCAGCCTCCCACCTCCGGGACAGACACCGGAAGGGCTGAACACTGAAGCTTTCTTT. Protein product: CASSLPPPGQTPEGLNTEAFF.

This clone was counted between two and nine times. V gene TRBV19 combines with J gene TRBJ1-1; maybe TRBD1 (5 bases). Germline V gene sequence: CDR1 LNHDA, CDR2 SQIVND (reference sequence). The CDR3 extends over 14 amino acids. Trimming took 7 bases from V and 2 from J, leaving 14 bases between them. The DNA for the CDR3 is TGTGCCAGTATATTGGGACCGATCAACACTGAAGCTTTCTTT. This sequence encodes CASILGPINTEAFF.

J is TRBJ2-1 and V is TRBV4-1; 9 bases align to TRBD2. The CDR3 is made up of 16 amino acids. Germline V gene data show CDR1 as MGHRA and CDR2 as YSYEKL. With V trimmed by 8 bases and J by 3 bases, 11 bases remained unmatched. CDR3 nucleotides: TGCGCCAGCGGAGCCGGGACTAGCAATAACTACAATGAGCAGTTCTTC. Its protein product is CASGAGTSNNYNEQFF.

This chain joins TRBV11-2 and TRBJ2-7; no definite D call. The length of the CDR3 is 14 residues. V shed 4 bases and J shed 7 bases, with 17 bases lying between them. In germline, CDR1 is SGHAT, CDR2 FQNNGV. CDR3 sequence reads: CASSSLSSTLEQYF. DNA of the CDR3: TGTGCCAGCAGCTCATTATCCTCTACGCTTGAGCAGTACTTC.

This clone has just a few counts. The chain uses TRBV6-1 and TRBJ2-7, with 9 bases lining up with TRBD1. The CDR3 has 15 residues. CDR1 is MNHNS, CDR2 SASEGT, per germline. With V trimmed by 0 bases and J by 4 bases, 4 bases remained unmatched. The CDR3 coding sequence is TGTGCCAGCAGTGAAGCTTCCGGGACAGGGTACGAGCAGTACTTC. Translation gives CASSEASGTGYEQYF.